One and the same sample provided the 2 T cell receptor beta chains below, sequenced in a study of OX40 agonist ivuxolimab in advanced cancers. Method: immunoSEQ multiplex PCR; TCRdb's copy keeps in-frame clones and lacks some. The sample shows about 130,000 clones, about 92% of them seen only once. This specimen consisted of CD4+ or CD8+ T cells sorted from blood, obtained in a trial of the OX40 agonist ivuxolimab. These receptors originate from an adult with an advanced solid tumor such as melanoma, head and neck, liver or kidney cancer.

J is TRBJ1-1 and V is TRBV29-1; no clear D. Germline V gives CDR1 SQVTM, CDR2 ANQGSEA. The CDR3 contains 15 residues. The V end lost 7 bases, the J end lost 4 bases, and 22 bases lay between the germline ends. Here the CDR3 DNA reads TGCAGCGCCACCGAGGTTGGGGTTGGGAGCACTGAAGCTTTCTTT. It encodes CSATEVGVGSTEAFF.

The chain uses TRBV28 and TRBJ1-5, with 12 bases identical to TRBD1. The germline CDR1 and CDR2 sequences are MDHEN and SYDVKM. V shed 5 bases and J 3 bases; nucleotides not matched to a gene: 8. The CDR3 length is 17 residues. The CDR3 DNA follows: TGTGCCAGCAGTCCCCGGGACAGGGGGCGGACCAATCAGCCCCAGCATTTT. Translated: CASSPRDRGRTNQPQHF.